This TCR beta chain is drawn from a study of patients and donors after allogeneic stem cell transplantation. This CDR3 region has 16 residues. The ends lost 4 bases at V and 4 bases at J; junction bases unmatched: 14. CDR1 is SGDLS and CDR2 is YYNGEE in the germline V gene. TCRdb fed the RT-PCR reads into MiXCR, producing one record per CDR3 protein. The sample yields hundreds of thousands of distinct CDR3 sequences, 38% seen once. This receptor was identified in a human donor who was either an allogeneic HSCT recipient or a stem cell or donor lymphocyte infusion donor (not recorded which). It is not recorded whose cells these are; they may come from a transplant donor. The chain combines TRBV9 with TRBJ2-7; 7 nucleotides line up with TRBD1. Sequenced material: blood, either unsorted or a sorted T cell fraction (not recorded which). CDR3 loop: CASSPQLRDRPYEQYF. Written as DNA, the CDR3 is TGTGCCAGCAGCCCCCAACTGAGGGACAGACCTTACGAGCAGTACTTC.